This T cell receptor (beta chain) originates from a study of cytomegalovirus exposure and HLA in healthy donors. Study-wide results and caveats: Subsequent analysis of the roughly 120 validation repertoires found a tendency for first-cohort TCR clusters to co-occur. The listing of roughly 160 TCR beta chains classed them as cytomegalovirus-associated. Usually a TCR sequence was rare, but some public TCRs were found in many donors.

A few counts support this clone. Its cognate antigen is unknown. V lost 5 bases to trimming and J lost 3 bases; unmatched junction nucleotides: 5. The CDR3 loop spans 14 amino acids. Germline V gives CDR1 SGHNT, CDR2 YENEEA. Sequenced by immunoSEQ multiplex PCR; TCRdb stores in-frame clones only, minus some. The table has under 350,000 clones, approximately 86% seen once. The receptor's source is a woman between 18 and 30 years old in good health and CMV-seronegative. Sequenced: PBMCs. This chain connects TRBV11-3 to TRBJ2-7; 9 bases align to TRBD1. The CDR3 reads CASSTGQGSYEQYF. The CDR3 DNA sequence: TGTGCCAGCAGCACAGGACAGGGGAGCTACGAGCAGTACTTC. The variable domain in full, completed from reference TRBV11-3 and TRBJ2-7, reads EAGVVQSPRYKIIEKKQPVAFWCNPISGHNTLYWYLQNLGQGPELLIRYENEEAVDDSQLPKDRFSAERLKGVDSTLKIQPAELGDSAVYLCASSTGQGSYEQYFGPGTRLTVT.